This is a list of T cell receptor beta chains from one sample in a study of shared clonotypes between healthy human individuals. Some clones are missing from TCRdb's copy, which holds only in-frame ones; the method was immunoSEQ multiplex PCR. The sample comprises millions of clones, approximately 94% of which are singletons, and more than 1.5% rests with the top ten. Sequenced material: naive CD8+ T cells from PBMCs. All receptors derive from a man aged 18 to 29 in good health. Some clones in this sample may be carry-over from other donors' samples. Each CDR3 is given with its conserved first and last residue. D genes are given only for firm matches. Not every row has a clone size; where given, it reads once, few, many or a size class.

J gene,D gene,clone size,CDR3 length,V gene,CDR3 DNA,CDR3 protein
TRBJ2-2,.,.,14,TRBV30,TGTGCCTGGATGTGGGAGTCGAACACCGGGGAGCTGTTTTTT,CAWMWESNTGELFF
TRBJ2-7,TRBD1,.,15,TRBV7-8,TGTGCCAGCAGCATCCGACAGGGGGCGTCCTACGAGCAGTACTTC,CASSIRQGASYEQYF
TRBJ1-2,TRBD1,.,13,TRBV5-1,TGCGCCAGCAGTCAGTCAGGGGGCCGTGGCTACACCTTC,CASSQSGGRGYTF
TRBJ2-1,.,.,16,TRBV9,TGTGCCAGCAGCGTAGGAGGGGGGTCCTCCTACAATGAGCAGTTCTTC,CASSVGGGSSYNEQFF
TRBJ2-7,TRBD2,.,13,TRBV11-2,TGTGCCAGCACCTCCCGGGGGGGGAACGAGCAGTACTTC,CASTSRGGNEQYF
TRBJ1-2,.,.,15,TRBV7-9,TGTGCCAGCAGCCCGTCAGTGGGGGCGAACTATGGCTACACCTTC,CASSPSVGANYGYTF
TRBJ2-1,.,.,13,TRBV5-8,TGTGCCAGCAGCCGCGGACAGTTAAGTGAGCAGTTCTTC,CASSRGQLSEQFF
TRBJ2-1,.,once,17,TRBV7-8,TGTGCCAGCAGCTTAGGAAGTAGCGGCACATTAAACAATGAGCAGTTCTTC,CASSLGSSGTLNNEQFF
TRBJ2-5,.,.,19,TRBV4-3,TGCGCCAGCAGCCAAGATCTGGGGGGGACAGCCCGCCGGCAGGAGACCCAGTACTTC,CASSQDLGGTARRQETQYF
TRBJ1-5,.,.,16,TRBV27,TGTGCCAGCAGTTCGTCCTCGGGGGAGTCGACTCAGCCCCAGCATTTT,CASSSSSGESTQPQHF